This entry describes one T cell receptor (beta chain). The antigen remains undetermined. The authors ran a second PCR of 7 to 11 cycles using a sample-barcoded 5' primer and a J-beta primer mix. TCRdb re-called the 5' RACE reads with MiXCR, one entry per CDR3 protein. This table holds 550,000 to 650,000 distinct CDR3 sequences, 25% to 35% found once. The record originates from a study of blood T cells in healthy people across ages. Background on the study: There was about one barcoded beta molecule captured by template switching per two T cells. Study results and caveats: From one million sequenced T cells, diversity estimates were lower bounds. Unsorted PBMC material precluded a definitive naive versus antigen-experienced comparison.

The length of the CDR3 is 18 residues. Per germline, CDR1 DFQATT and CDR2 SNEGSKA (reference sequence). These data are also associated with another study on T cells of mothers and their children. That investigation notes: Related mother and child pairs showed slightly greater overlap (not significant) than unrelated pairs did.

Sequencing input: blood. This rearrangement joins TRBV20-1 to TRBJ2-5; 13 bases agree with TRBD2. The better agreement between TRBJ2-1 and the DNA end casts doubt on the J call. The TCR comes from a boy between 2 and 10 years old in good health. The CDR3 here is CSARDLGTSGMDYNEQFF. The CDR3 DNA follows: TGCAGTGCTAGAGACCTCGGGACTAGCGGGATGGATTACAATGAGCAGTTCTTC.